The 29 T cell receptor beta chains given below trace back to one sample, sequenced in a study of T cells in Graves' hyperthyroidism and ophthalmopathy. RNA transcripts yielded amplified TCR beta CDR3 regions. The HTBI primer set was used in a first-round RT-PCR of the TCR CDR3. TCRdb re-called the multiplex PCR reads with MiXCR, one entry per CDR3 protein. This sample carries fewer than 700,000 distinct CDR3 sequences, 15% to 20% of them seen once, and the ten largest clones take roughly 15%. The material sequenced was blood. The receptor source for this set is a woman between 18 and 29 years old with Graves' ophthalmopathy.

J is TRBJ2-3 and V is TRBV3-1, with 10 bases matching TRBD2. CDR3 length: 16 residues. Germline V gives CDR1 LGHDT, CDR2 YNNKEL (reference sequence). V was clipped by 4 bases and J by 3 bases; unmatched bases: 7. CDR3 amino acids: CASSPEGLAVTDTQYF. The CDR3 nucleotides read TGTGCCAGCAGCCCAGAAGGACTAGCGGTAACAGATACGCAGTATTTT.

The chain employs TRBV5-8 and TRBJ1-1, with 9 nucleotides matching TRBD1. Germline CDR1 and CDR2: SGHTS and YDEGEE. Trimming removed 2 bases from V and 5 bases from J; junction bases left unmatched: 4. The CDR3 is 14 residues long. CDR3 amino acids: CASSFHRGLTEAFF. CDR3 in DNA: TGTGCCAGCAGCTTTCACAGGGGGCTTACTGAAGCTTTCTTT.

The sample holds many counts of this clonotype. J is TRBJ1-1 and V is TRBV20-1; D not resolved. V lost 0 bases, J lost 0 bases, and 14 bases lay in between. CDR3 length: 16 amino acids. Germline CDR1 is DFQATT and CDR2 is SNEGSKA (reference sequence). The DNA of the CDR3 is TGCAGTGCTAGAGATATGACCATAGAGATGAACACTGAAGCTTTCTTT. This encodes CSARDMTIEMNTEAFF.

This clonotype has a count of ten or more. The V and J genes are TRBV20-1 and TRBJ2-5; 10 positions match TRBD1. Looked up from germline, CDR1 is DFQATT and CDR2 is SNEGSKA (reference sequence). The V and J ends lost 1 base and 13 bases, in that order; junction bases with no gene match: 9. This CDR3 region has 13 residues. CDR3 residues: CSARVEGQGDAYF. Written as DNA, the CDR3 is TGCAGTGCTAGAGTCGAAGGACAGGGGGACGCGTACTTC.

The sample holds a few counts of this clonotype. This chain uses TRBV5-4 with TRBJ2-1; 12 positions match TRBD2. Germline loops: CDR1 SGHNT, CDR2 YYREEE (reference sequence). There are 17 residues in the CDR3. V lost 0 bases to trimming and J lost 8 bases; unmatched junction nucleotides: 9. The CDR3: CASSLGLAGGKGDEQFF. DNA for the CDR3: TGTGCCAGCAGCTTGGGGCTAGCGGGGGGGAAAGGGGATGAGCAGTTCTTC.

This clonotype was seen at least ten times. The chain recombines TRBV5-1 with TRBJ2-3; 8 nucleotides line up with TRBD1. J gave up 2 bases and V 5 bases, and 4 bases lay outside the gene matches. The CDR3 spans 14 residues. The germline CDR1 and CDR2 sequences are SGHRS and YFSETQ. The CDR3 coding sequence is TGCGCCAGCAGTCCGGGACAGGTCACAGATACGCAGTATTTT. Translation gives CASSPGQVTDTQYF.

This clonotype was detected only a few times. This sequence joins TRBV5-6 and TRBJ1-1; D unresolved. Germline V lookup: CDR1 SGHDT, CDR2 YYEEEE. V was trimmed by 0 bases and J by 0 bases, leaving 6 bases between them. The CDR3 totals 14 residues. The CDR3 loop is CASSLVRVNTEAFF. As DNA, the CDR3 is TGTGCCAGCAGCTTGGTTAGGGTGAACACTGAAGCTTTCTTT.

A few counts support this clonotype. This chain connects TRBV10-1 to TRBJ2-3; D perhaps matches TRBD2 (6 bases). The germline V gene has CDR1 WNHNN and CDR2 SYGVQD (reference sequence). The CDR3 contains 16 residues. With 0 bases removed from V and 0 bases from J, the gap between germline ends came to 10 bases. The DNA of the CDR3 is TGCGCCAGCAGTGAGTCTGGACGGGGGAGCACAGATACGCAGTATTTT. It codes for CASSESGRGSTDTQYF.

The rearrangement uses TRBV12-3 or TRBV12-4 and TRBJ1-1; no reliable D call. This CDR3 comprises 14 residues. Trimming shortened V by 4 bases and J by 1 base, and 10 bases separated the two germline ends. DNA of the CDR3: TGTGCCAGCAGTTCCGAGCGGACGAACACTGAAGCTTTCTTT. Translating it yields CASSSERTNTEAFF.

This clonotype occurred a few times. This chain joins TRBV7-9 and TRBJ2-1; no definite D call. Deletions cut 1 base from V and 0 bases from J, with 7 bases between. The CDR3 is made up of 15 amino acids. CDR1 is SEHNR and CDR2 is FQNEAQ in the germline V gene (reference sequence). The CDR3 here is CASSLVGYSYNEQFF. The CDR3 nucleotides are TGTGCCAGCAGCTTAGTGGGTTACTCCTACAATGAGCAGTTCTTC.

V usage is TRBV20-1 and J usage is TRBJ1-5; 9 bases are shared with TRBD1. The CDR3 length is 15 residues. Germline V CDR1 and CDR2: DFQATT, SNEGSKA (reference sequence). J was trimmed by 7 bases and V by 6 bases; bases with no gene match: 13. The CDR3 here is CSARALTGGWQPQHF. The DNA for the CDR3 is TGCAGTGCCCGTGCCCTTACAGGGGGCTGGCAGCCCCAGCATTTT.

This clonotype was seen a handful of times. The chain combines TRBV3-1 with TRBJ2-1, with 7 bases fitting TRBD2. Germline assignment: CDR1 LGHDT and CDR2 YNNKEL (reference sequence). This CDR3 contains 17 residues. Unmatched junction bases numbered 9, after V lost 1 base and J lost 3 bases. The CDR3 reads CASSQVGGSMHYNEQFF. The CDR3 nucleotides read TGTGCCAGCAGCCAAGTTGGCGGGAGTATGCACTACAATGAGCAGTTCTTC.

At least ten counts were recorded for this clonotype. The chain recombines TRBV28 with TRBJ2-3, with TRBD2 matching 7 bases. The CDR3 sequence is 14 residues long. V lost 5 bases and J lost 4; bases outside the gene matches: 6. CDR1 MDHEN and CDR2 SYDVKM come from the germline V gene. Written as DNA, the CDR3 is TGTGCCAGCAGTGGACTAGTGGGCCCAGATACGCAGTATTTT. Encoded protein: CASSGLVGPDTQYF.

This clonotype was seen many times. The CDR3 here is CASSHAGGYQPQHF. The CDR3 nucleotides read TGCGCCAGCAGCCACGCAGGGGGATATCAGCCCCAGCATTTT. The rearrangement links TRBV4-1 to TRBJ1-5, with 7 positions matching TRBD1. Germline assignment: CDR1 MGHRA and CDR2 YSYEKL. CDR3 length equals 14 residues. V lost 3 bases and J lost 5; bases outside the gene matches: 4.

J is TRBJ1-5 and V is TRBV20-1, with D unclear. The germline V gene has CDR1 DFQATT and CDR2 SNEGSKA (reference sequence). V was trimmed by 5 bases and J by 0 bases, leaving 14 bases between them. The CDR3 runs 15 residues. The CDR3 sequence is CSAQERQFSNQPQHF. In DNA, the CDR3 is TGCAGTGCTCAGGAGCGTCAGTTTAGCAATCAGCCCCAGCATTTT.

This clonotype came up many times. This chain connects TRBV30 to TRBJ1-1, with D tentatively TRBD1 (5 bases). Trimming cost V 0 bases and J 5 bases, with 13 bases left between them. The CDR3 length is 14 residues. Germline CDR1 GTSNPN, CDR2 SVGIG (reference sequence). The CDR3 DNA reads as TGTGCCTGGAGTGTACTGGGGGGGAGGACTGAAGCTTTCTTT. Protein sequence: CAWSVLGGRTEAFF.

This clonotype was detected many times. The gene calls are TRBV30 and TRBJ2-1; possible D gene TRBD2, 5 bases. The germline V gene encodes CDR1 GTSNPN and CDR2 SVGIG (reference sequence). Trimming shortened V by 5 bases and J by 5 bases, and 10 bases separated the two germline ends. The CDR3 covers 12 residues. CDR3: CAWSGINNEQFF. As DNA, the CDR3 is TGTGCCTGGTCCGGGATTAACAATGAGCAGTTCTTC.

Ten or more counts support this clonotype. This chain uses TRBV28 with TRBJ2-1; possible D gene TRBD2, 5 bases. In germline, CDR1 is MDHEN, CDR2 SYDVKM. Trimming took 2 bases from V and 7 from J, leaving 21 bases between them. CDR3 length: 17 amino acids. In DNA form, the CDR3 reads TGTGCCAGCAGTTTAATAAGGGAGCCTAGCTCGAGGAATGAGCAGTTCTTC. Its translation is CASSLIREPSSRNEQFF.

This clonotype turned up a few times. The J gene is TRBJ2-7, the V gene TRBV6-2 or TRBV6-3, with 7 bases fitting TRBD2. Germline assignment: CDR1 MNHEY and CDR2 SVGEGT. This CDR3 comprises 12 residues. V lost 6 bases and J lost 4; bases outside the gene matches: 3. CDR3 in DNA: TGTGCCAGCAGGGGAGGGAAATACGAGCAGTACTTC. As protein: CASRGGKYEQYF.

This chain connects TRBV7-2 to TRBJ2-1, with 12 bases fitting TRBD1. Germline assignment: CDR1 SGHTA and CDR2 FQGNSA. The CDR3 extends over 15 amino acids. V dropped 7 bases and J dropped 6; count of bases not matched to a gene: 7. CDR3 loop: CASTTGTGGVNEQFF. The CDR3 nucleotides read TGTGCCAGCACCACCGGGACAGGGGGCGTCAATGAGCAGTTCTTC.

This clonotype turned up a few times. The rearrangement links TRBV20-1 to TRBJ2-1; 12 positions match TRBD1. CDR3 size: 15 residues. Losses at the gene ends were 3 bases for V and 7 bases for J; bases not matched to a gene: 7. From germline, CDR1 is DFQATT and CDR2 SNEGSKA (reference sequence). CDR3 amino acids: CSASGDRGLVNEQFF. CDR3 bases: TGCAGTGCTAGCGGGGACAGGGGGCTTGTAAATGAGCAGTTCTTC.

This clonotype was counted many times. CDR3 protein: CASSDQGYYGYTF. The DNA of the CDR3 is TGTGCCAGCAGTGATCAGGGGTACTATGGCTACACCTTC. The chain has TRBV2 and TRBJ1-2; possibly TRBD1 for D (6 bases). V was pared by 3 bases and J by 3 bases, with 8 bases between. The CDR3 has 13 amino acids. Per germline, CDR1 SNHLY and CDR2 FYNNEI.

Comment on this clonotype: A read error may be the cause here, since a much bigger clone is one base away. The chain recombines TRBV3-1 with TRBJ1-2; a weak D match, TRBD1 (5 bases). The CDR3 totals 14 residues. CDR1 and CDR2 (germline): LGHDT, YNNKEL (reference sequence). The germline V and J ends were trimmed by 1 base and 7 bases, with 13 bases remaining between them. The CDR3 loop reads CASSQVSGGGGYTF. CDR3 sequence (DNA): TGTGCCAGCAGCCAAGTGAGTGGGGGTGGTGGCTACACCTTC.

The V gene is TRBV25-1, the J gene TRBJ1-6; D may be TRBD1 (6 bases). CDR1 MGHDK and CDR2 SYGVNS come from the germline V gene. Trimming took 2 bases from V and 10 from J, leaving 12 bases between them. CDR3 length: 14 residues. CDR3 bases: TGTGCCAGCAGTGAAACACAGGGAAACTCACCCCTCCACTTT. This codes for CASSETQGNSPLHF.

The V and J genes are TRBV6-5 and TRBJ1-5; 8 bases map to TRBD1. The trim removed 2 bases at V and 3 bases at J, leaving 9 bases unmatched. The CDR3 extends over 17 amino acids. The V gene's germline CDR1 is MNHEY and CDR2 SVGAGI. CDR3 in DNA: TGTGCCAGCAGTTACCGACTACCGGACAGGGACAATCAGCCCCAGCATTTT. Its protein is CASSYRLPDRDNQPQHF.

Only a few counts were recorded for this clonotype. The chain recombines TRBV6-2 or TRBV6-3 with TRBJ2-1; TRBD2 matches at 9 bases. Looked up from germline, CDR1 is MNHEY and CDR2 is SVGEGT. V shed 5 bases and J 12 bases; nucleotides not matched to a gene: 14. The CDR3 is 15 residues long. The CDR3 sequence: CASSPGLALPLGQFF. CDR3 DNA sequence: TGTGCCAGCAGTCCCGGACTAGCGCTCCCTCTTGGGCAGTTCTTC.

This clonotype was counted between two and nine times. The chain recombines TRBV9 with TRBJ2-5; TRBD2 matches 8 bases. The CDR3 sequence is 15 residues long. With 2 bases clipped from V and 1 base from J, the junction kept 4 bases outside the gene matches. The germline V gene has CDR1 SGDLS and CDR2 YYNGEE. The CDR3 protein is CASSVREGGQETQYF. Here the CDR3 DNA reads TGTGCCAGCAGCGTCCGGGAGGGCGGCCAAGAGACCCAGTACTTC.

The chain combines TRBV5-1 with TRBJ2-1; 7 positions agree with TRBD1. Germline CDR1 SGHRS, CDR2 YFSETQ. The trim removed 1 base at V and 8 bases at J, leaving 12 bases unmatched. This CDR3 spans 16 amino acids. The CDR3 loop is CASSLNRGPPVDEQFF. CDR3 sequence (DNA): TGCGCCAGCAGCTTGAACAGGGGACCCCCCGTGGATGAGCAGTTCTTC.

Ten or more counts support this clonotype. This chain connects TRBV27 to TRBJ2-1; D remains ambiguous. Germline CDR1 is MNHEY and CDR2 is SMNVEV (reference sequence). CDR3 length equals 13 residues. With 10 bases removed from V and 6 bases from J, the gap between germline ends came to 16 bases. This CDR3 reads CATRLATGNEQFF. The CDR3 DNA is TGTGCCACCCGATTAGCAACCGGCAATGAGCAGTTCTTC.